A single sample is the source of the 21 T cell receptor beta chains below, sequenced in a study of T cells in narcolepsy. Clones were sequenced by immunoSEQ multiplex PCR, and TCRdb holds only the in-frame ones, with some missing. The sample lists some 33,000 clones, roughly 90% occurring once. Sequencing input: CD45RA- memory CD4+ T cells from PBMCs. Receptors originate from a human donor with narcolepsy.

DNA of the CDR3: TGTGCCAGCAGTTATCAGGGTTGGTATGGCTACACCTTC. Amino acid sequence: CASSYQGWYGYTF. The chain is built from TRBV6-5 and TRBJ1-2; perhaps TRBD1 as D (5 bases). The CDR3 runs 13 residues. V was pared by 3 bases and J by 5 bases, with 10 bases between. Germline V lookup: CDR1 MNHEY, CDR2 SVGAGI.

The rearrangement joins TRBV27 to TRBJ1-5; TRBD1 is a possible D gene (6 bases). Per germline, CDR1 MNHEY and CDR2 SMNVEV (reference sequence). The CDR3 covers 15 residues. With 10 bases removed from V and 5 bases from J, the gap between germline ends came to 21 bases. The CDR3 DNA is TGTGCCACCCGATCCTATACAGGGAAGGATCAGCCCCAGCATTTT. Translation gives CATRSYTGKDQPQHF.

The rearrangement joins TRBV29-1 to TRBJ2-1, with D tentatively TRBD1 (5 bases). Trimming took off 5 bases at V and 4 bases at J, with 9 bases between the two ends. This CDR3 has 12 amino acids. Per the germline V gene, CDR1 is SQVTM and CDR2 is ANQGSEA. CDR3 region: CSVLRGYNEQFF. The CDR3 nucleotides are TGCAGCGTTCTAAGGGGATACAATGAGCAGTTCTTC.

V and J are TRBV7-6 and TRBJ2-7, with TRBD2 matching over 15 bases. The trim removed 1 base at V and 6 bases at J, leaving 4 bases unmatched. The CDR3 covers 16 residues. Germline CDR1 is SGHVS and CDR2 is FNYEAQ. Here the CDR3 DNA reads TGTGCCAGCAGCTTAGGGACTAGCGGGGGGGCCGGCGAGCAGTACTTC. As protein: CASSLGTSGGAGEQYF.

V usage is TRBV27 and J usage is TRBJ2-7; perhaps D is TRBD1 or TRBD2 (5 bases each). This CDR3 has 13 residues. Trimming pared 6 bases from V and 2 bases from J, leaving 11 bases between. CDR1 is MNHEY, CDR2 SMNVEV, per germline (reference sequence). CDR3 sequence: CASRGVIPYEQYF. DNA of the CDR3: TGTGCCAGCAGGGGGGTTATCCCCTACGAGCAGTACTTC.

The chain recombines TRBV7-7 with TRBJ2-5, with TRBD1 matching 9 bases. The V and J ends lost 4 bases and 2 bases, in that order; junction bases with no gene match: 5. This CDR3 comprises 15 residues. CDR1 and CDR2 from the germline V gene are SSHAT and FNYEAQ (reference sequence). The CDR3, as DNA: TGTGCCAGCAGCTCGGACAGGGGAGGGCAAGAGACCCAGTACTTC. It yields the protein CASSSDRGGQETQYF.

The gene calls are TRBV7-8 and TRBJ2-1; D may be TRBD1 (5 bases). This CDR3 is built from 15 residues. V shed 1 base and J shed 10 bases, with 17 bases lying between them. CDR1 is SGHVS, CDR2 FQNEAQ, per germline. CDR3 in DNA: TGTGCCAGCAGCTTAGTACCGGCTCAGGGATCGGAGCAGTTCTTC. Protein sequence: CASSLVPAQGSEQFF.

This chain uses TRBV18 with TRBJ2-5; 7 positions agree with TRBD1. This CDR3 spans 14 amino acids. In germline, CDR1 is KGHSH, CDR2 LQKENI. Trimming cost V 6 bases and J 3 bases; bases outside gene matches: 7. CDR3 protein: CASSLSGTEETQYF. DNA for the CDR3: TGTGCCAGCTCCCTGTCCGGGACAGAAGAGACCCAGTACTTC.

V is TRBV7-8 and J is TRBJ1-3, with a possible D match to TRBD1 (5 bases). Germline lookup yields CDR1 SGHVS and CDR2 FQNEAQ. The CDR3 sequence is 14 residues long. Between the trimmed V and J ends, which lost 5 bases and 4 bases, there was a span of 12 bases. The CDR3 is CASSVRVAGNTIYF. The CDR3 DNA is TGTGCCAGCAGCGTCAGGGTGGCCGGAAACACCATATATTTT. Full variable domain (rest looked up from reference TRBV7-8 and TRBJ1-3): GAGVSQSPRYKVAKRGQDVALRCDPISGHVSLFWYQQALGQGPEFLTYFQNEAQLDKSGLPSDRFFAERPEGSVSTLKIQRTQQEDSAVYLCASSVRVAGNTIYFGEGSWLTVV.

The gene calls are TRBV6-1 and TRBJ1-6, with TRBD1 matching over 7 bases. The CDR3 covers 15 residues. The junction had 7 bases not matched to a gene; V was cut back by 4 bases and J by 7 bases. Germline V gene data show CDR1 as MNHNS and CDR2 as SASEGT. The CDR3 spells CASSVTGAENSPLHF. The DNA of the CDR3 is TGTGCCAGCAGTGTAACAGGGGCGGAAAATTCACCCCTCCACTTT.

The chain recombines TRBV6-5 with TRBJ2-7; 7 nucleotides agree with TRBD2. In germline, CDR1 is MNHEY, CDR2 SVGAGI. V was clipped by 0 bases and J by 7 bases; unmatched bases: 6. This CDR3 is 14 amino acids long. The CDR3 spells CASSYSGGSKEQYF. As DNA, the CDR3 is TGTGCCAGCAGTTACTCTGGCGGGAGTAAAGAGCAGTACTTC.

This clone was counted a few times. The chain combines TRBV14 with TRBJ1-2; no firm D call. Trimming removed 0 bases from V and 2 bases from J, with 7 bases in between. Germline loops: CDR1 SGHDN, CDR2 FVKESK. The length of the CDR3 is 14 residues. CDR3 DNA: TGTGCCAGCAGCCAAGAAAGACACAACTATGGCTACACCTTC. It is translated as CASSQERHNYGYTF.

The chain uses TRBV27 and TRBJ1-1; D is uncertain. The CDR3 spans 14 residues. CDR1 and CDR2 (germline): MNHEY, SMNVEV (reference sequence). Trimming removed 3 bases from V and 3 bases from J, with 11 bases in between. CDR3 amino acids: CASSFHSVDTEAFF. Written as DNA, the CDR3 is TGTGCCAGCAGTTTCCACTCCGTTGACACTGAAGCTTTCTTT.

The rearrangement uses TRBV2 and TRBJ1-2; 8 bases agree with TRBD1. Germline V gene sequence: CDR1 SNHLY, CDR2 FYNNEI. This CDR3 has 13 amino acids. The junction had 10 bases not matched to a gene; V was cut back by 6 bases and J by 10 bases. The CDR3 protein is CASSADRGWAYTF. CDR3 bases: TGTGCCAGCAGCGCCGACAGGGGATGGGCCTACACCTTC.

The chain employs TRBV5-6 and TRBJ2-7; 9 bases line up with TRBD2. J lost 6 bases, V lost 1 base, and 5 bases had no gene match. The germline V gene has CDR1 SGHDT and CDR2 YYEEEE. CDR3 size: 14 residues. The chain's CDR3 is CASSLSLAGLEQYF. In DNA, the CDR3 is TGTGCCAGCAGCTTGAGCCTAGCGGGACTCGAGCAGTACTTC. Drawing the rest from reference TRBV5-6 and TRBJ2-7, the complete variable domain is DAGVTQSPTHLIKTRGQQVTLRCSPKSGHDTVSWYQQALGQGPQFIFQYYEEEERQRGNFPDRFSGHQFPNYSSELNVNALLLGDSALYLCASSLSLAGLEQYFGPGTRLTVT.

This clone was counted once. The J gene is TRBJ2-7, the V gene TRBV30; D is possibly TRBD2 (6 bases). Trimming removed 4 bases at V and 2 bases at J, with 15 bases between. Germline CDR1 is GTSNPN and CDR2 is SVGIG (reference sequence). The CDR3 has 14 amino acids. The CDR3 spells CAWKLAEAAYEQYF. The CDR3 DNA is TGTGCCTGGAAATTAGCGGAAGCCGCCTACGAGCAGTACTTC.

To note about this clone: At one end, the junction sequence differs from germline, possibly due to a read error. The chain joins TRBV10-3 to TRBJ1-5; a weak D match, TRBD1 (5 bases). The germline V gene encodes CDR1 ENHRY and CDR2 SYGVKD. CDR3 length: 12 residues. The CDR3 spells CASSSPGAPQHF. The CDR3 DNA reads as TGTGCCAGCAGTTCCCCCGGGGCGCCCCAGCATTTT.

The rearrangement uses TRBV5-1 and TRBJ1-2, with a possible D match to TRBD1 (6 bases). The CDR3 consists of 15 residues. Germline assignment: CDR1 SGHRS and CDR2 YFSETQ. Trimming cost V 4 bases and J 5 bases, with 18 bases left between them. CDR3 loop: CASSATTGRGYGYTF. CDR3 DNA sequence: TGCGCCAGCAGCGCGACAACAGGGCGGGGGTATGGCTACACCTTC.

The chain links TRBV18 to TRBJ2-1; D possibly matches TRBD1 or TRBD2 (5 bases each). Trimming left V 4 bases short and J 3 bases short, with 10 bases between. Germline V CDR1 and CDR2: KGHSH, LQKENI. This CDR3 has 14 residues. CDR3 DNA: TGTGCCAGCTCACACGGGGCCGACTACAATGAGCAGTTCTTC. Encoded protein: CASSHGADYNEQFF.

This chain joins TRBV19 and TRBJ1-5; TRBD1 matches 8 bases. The V and J ends lost 4 bases and 6 bases, in that order; junction bases with no gene match: 5. In germline, CDR1 is LNHDA, CDR2 SQIVND (reference sequence). The CDR3 extends over 14 amino acids. The CDR3 DNA reads as TGTGCCAGTAGTAGGCAGGGGGCCGGTCAGCCCCAGCATTTT. Translated: CASSRQGAGQPQHF.

The chain is built from TRBV7-2 and TRBJ2-3, with 9 nucleotides matching TRBD2. There are 16 residues in the CDR3. J lost 1 base, V lost 3 bases, and 5 bases had no gene match. Germline V gives CDR1 SGHTA, CDR2 FQGNSA. The CDR3 here is CASSFPRLAGTDTQYF. The CDR3 DNA reads as TGTGCCAGCAGCTTTCCCCGACTAGCGGGCACAGATACGCAGTATTTT.